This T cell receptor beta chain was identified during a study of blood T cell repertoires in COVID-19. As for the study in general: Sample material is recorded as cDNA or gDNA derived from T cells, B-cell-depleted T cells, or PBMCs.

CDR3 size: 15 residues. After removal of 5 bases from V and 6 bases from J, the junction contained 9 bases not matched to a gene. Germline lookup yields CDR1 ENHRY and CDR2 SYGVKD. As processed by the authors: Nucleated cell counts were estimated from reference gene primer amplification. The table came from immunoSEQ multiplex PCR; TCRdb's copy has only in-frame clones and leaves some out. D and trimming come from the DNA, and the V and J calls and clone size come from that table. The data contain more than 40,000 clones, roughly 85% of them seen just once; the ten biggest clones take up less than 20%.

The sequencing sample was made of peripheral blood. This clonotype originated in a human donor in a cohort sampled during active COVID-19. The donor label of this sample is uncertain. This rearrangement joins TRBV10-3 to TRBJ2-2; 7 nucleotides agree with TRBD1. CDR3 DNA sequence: TGTGCCATCAGTTATCCGGGACAGTTGTCCGGGGAGCTGTTTTTT. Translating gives CAISYPGQLSGELFF.